This TCR beta chain was sequenced in a study of blood T cell repertoires in COVID-19. Study as a whole: The samples span acute and convalescent COVID-19 from the United States, Italy and Spain. Sample material is recorded as cDNA or gDNA derived from T cells, B-cell-depleted T cells, or PBMCs.

Germline V lookup: CDR1 SGHNT, CDR2 YYREEE (reference sequence). The ends lost 4 bases at V and 4 bases at J; junction bases unmatched: 11. This CDR3 has 16 amino acids. Method: immunoSEQ multiplex PCR; TCRdb's copy keeps in-frame clones and lacks some. This sample has 52,000 or so clones, with about 87% found just once. The Seattle patients joined while their infection was active and were tracked longitudinally afterward. The TCR was taken from a man between 35 and 55 years old with COVID-19, enrolled during active disease. Sequencing was performed on peripheral blood. The V and J genes are TRBV5-4 and TRBJ1-1; 9 nucleotides match TRBD1. CDR3 nucleotide sequence: TGTGCCAGCAGCCGGACCGGGACAGGGTTATCCACTGAAGCTTTCTTT. Translated: CASSRTGTGLSTEAFF.